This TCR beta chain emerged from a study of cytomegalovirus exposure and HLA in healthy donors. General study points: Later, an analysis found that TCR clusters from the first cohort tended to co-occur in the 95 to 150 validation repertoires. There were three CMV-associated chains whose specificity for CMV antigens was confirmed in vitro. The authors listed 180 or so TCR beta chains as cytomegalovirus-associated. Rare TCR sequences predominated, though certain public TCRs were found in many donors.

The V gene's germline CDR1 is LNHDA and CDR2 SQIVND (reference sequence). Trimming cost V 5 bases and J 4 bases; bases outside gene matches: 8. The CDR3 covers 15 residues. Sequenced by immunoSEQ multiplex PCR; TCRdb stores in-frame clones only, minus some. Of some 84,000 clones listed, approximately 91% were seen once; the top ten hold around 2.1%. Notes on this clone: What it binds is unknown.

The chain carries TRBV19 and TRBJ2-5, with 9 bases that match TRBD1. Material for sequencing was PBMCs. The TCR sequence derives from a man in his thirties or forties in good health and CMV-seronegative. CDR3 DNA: TGTGCCAGTAGTGTCGGGACAGGGTGGGGAGAGACCCAGTACTTC. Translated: CASSVGTGWGETQYF.